This TCR beta chain stems from a study of identical twins. Trimming left V 0 bases short and J 3 bases short, with 8 bases between. Germline V gene lookup returns CDR1 SGHRS and CDR2 YFSETQ. CDR3 length: 14 residues. Many counts were recorded for this clonotype. What it recognizes is unknown. TCRdb processed the 5' RACE reads anew with MiXCR; each CDR3 protein has one entry. This sample carries about 220,000 distinct CDR3 sequences, more than 6.5% of them seen once, and the ten largest clones take roughly 2%. Whole-study findings and limits: The study found that models underestimated out-of-frame TCR alpha sharing in monozygotic twins. An excess of low generation probability was shown by twin-shared out-of-frame alpha sequences.

The same specimen was also included in a second study, on yellow fever vaccine responses in identical twins.

The V call is TRBV5-1, the J call TRBJ2-3, with D possibly TRBD2 on 5 matching bases. The sample consisted of memory (CD45RO+) T cells sorted from blood. This receptor was obtained from a woman younger than 30 in good health. CDR3 sequence reads: CASSLETGTDTQYF. In DNA, the CDR3 is TGCGCCAGCAGCTTGGAGACGGGGACAGATACGCAGTATTTT.